This is a list of T cell receptor beta chains from one sample in a study of Ad26.COV2.S vaccination and SARS-CoV-2 variants. The assay was immunoSEQ multiplex PCR, and TCRdb's table has in-frame clones only and misses some. Counted here are around 140,000 clones, roughly 90% occurring once; the ten biggest clones make up 4% to 6%. Sequencing used peripheral blood, obtained after recovery from COVID-19. The receptors shown here come from a human donor who had recovered from COVID-19. CDR3s include the opening cysteine and the closing phenylalanine or tryptophan. Fields, in order: V gene, J gene, CDR3 length, clone size, D gene, CDR3 DNA, CDR3 protein. The D gene is left open where the match is weak. Some rows have no size entry. The others give once, few or many, or a class for an expanded clone.

TRBV24-1	TRBJ2-7	15	-	TRBD1	TGTGCCACCAGTGACTCGACAGGGGAACCCCTCGAGCAGTACTTC	CATSDSTGEPLEQYF
TRBV11-2	TRBJ1-2	15	once	TRBD1	TGTGCCAGCAGCTCCCTTGGACAGGGGGCCTATGGCTACACCTTC	CASSSLGQGAYGYTF
TRBV30	TRBJ2-1	15	-	-	TGTGCCTGGAGTTTCCCAGGGAGGCGTTCGGATGAGCAGTTCTTC	CAWSFPGRRSDEQFF
TRBV24-1	TRBJ1-1	14	-	TRBD1	TGTGCCACCAGTGACGGGACAGGGGGGACTGAAGCTTTCTTT	CATSDGTGGTEAFF
TRBV7-2	TRBJ1-4	15	few	TRBD1	TGTGCCAGCAGCCGCAGGGGGCGAGGGAGGGAAAAACTGTTTTTT	CASSRRGRGREKLFF
TRBV6-5	TRBJ2-1	15	-	TRBD2	TGTGCCAGCAGTTTTACTAGCGGGGGGGCCGATGAGCAGTTCTTC	CASSFTSGGADEQFF
TRBV19	TRBJ2-1	15	-	TRBD2	TGTGCCAGTAGTGGCGGGGCTAGCGGGGACAATGAGCAGTTCTTC	CASSGGASGDNEQFF
TRBV9	TRBJ2-1	17	-	-	TGTGCCAGCAGCGGAGTGGGAGGGGGTGAGGCCTACAATGAGCAGTTCTTC	CASSGVGGGEAYNEQFF
TRBV9	TRBJ1-6	13	-	-	TGTGCCAGCAGCCCCTCGGTAAATTCACCCCTCCACTTT	CASSPSVNSPLHF
TRBV28	TRBJ1-4	16	-	-	TGTGCCAGCAGTTCCGCGGGCGTAGCCACTAATGAAAAACTGTTTTTT	CASSSAGVATNEKLFF
TRBV11-2	TRBJ2-5	15	-	TRBD1	TGTGCCAGCAGCCTGTCCGGGACAGGGAGGGAGACCCAGTACTTC	CASSLSGTGRETQYF
TRBV7-2	TRBJ1-5	13	-	-	TGTGCCAGCAGCTTAAAATCTGATCAGCCCCAGCATTTT	CASSLKSDQPQHF
TRBV10-3	TRBJ1-4	15	-	-	TGTGCCATCAGTGATAGGGGGGGCGCAGATGAAAAACTGTTTTTT	CAISDRGGADEKLFF
TRBV13	TRBJ1-1	13	-	-	TGTGCCAGCAGCCCGGGCGGGACGGACCAAGCTTTCTTT	CASSPGGTDQAFF
TRBV11-2	TRBJ2-5	14	once	-	TGTGCCAGCAGCTTAGGACTGGGGACGGAGACCCAGTACTTC	CASSLGLGTETQYF
TRBV5-1	TRBJ2-2	13	-	-	TGCGCCAGTACTGCCCGGGACACCGGGGAGCTGTTTTTT	CASTARDTGELFF
TRBV3-1/TRBV3-2	TRBJ1-4	16	-	-	TGTGCCAGCAGCCAAGGAGGAACTGGGCTTAATGAAAAACTGTTTTTT	CASSQGGTGLNEKLFF
TRBV11-2	TRBJ2-5	16	-	-	TGTGCCAGCAGCACAGGACAGCCTTATTCCCAAGAGACCCAGTACTTC	CASSTGQPYSQETQYF
TRBV28	TRBJ2-5	15	once	TRBD1	TGTGCCAGCAGTGGATACACAGGGGTTCGAGAGACCCAGTACTTC	CASSGYTGVRETQYF
TRBV7-8	TRBJ1-1	13	-	-	TGTGCCAGCAGCAAGGAGGTAAACACTGAAGCTTTCTTT	CASSKEVNTEAFF
TRBV19	TRBJ2-7	14	-	TRBD1	TGTGCCAGTAGTATGAGCGGGACAGGGTACGAGCAGTACTTC	CASSMSGTGYEQYF
TRBV6-5	TRBJ1-3	15	once	-	TGTGCCAGCAGACCAAGACAGGCCAGTGGAAACACCATATATTTT	CASRPRQASGNTIYF
TRBV7-8	TRBJ1-2	16	once	TRBD1	TGTGCCAGCAGCTTAGCGCGGGCAGGGGGAGGCTATGGCTACACCTTC	CASSLARAGGGYGYTF
TRBV18	TRBJ2-7	15	-	TRBD1	TGTGCCAGCTCACCTGGGACAGCTAGCTCCTACGAGCAGTACTTC	CASSPGTASSYEQYF
TRBV2	TRBJ1-5	14	-	-	TGTGCCAGTGACACCCAGGGGTCCAATCAGCCCCAGCATTTT	CASDTQGSNQPQHF
TRBV19	TRBJ1-1	14	-	TRBD1	TGTGCCAGTAGTATAGATCCAGGGGGCACTGAAGCTTTCTTT	CASSIDPGGTEAFF
TRBV12-2	TRBJ1-4	16	-	-	TGTGCAAGTCGCCCCCTGGAGGCAGTGACTAATGAAAAACTGTTTTTT	CASRPLEAVTNEKLFF
TRBV5-4	TRBJ1-1	14	-	-	TGTGCCAGCAGCTGGGACACAGAGAACACTGAAGCTTTCTTT	CASSWDTENTEAFF
TRBV11-2	TRBJ1-3	15	few	-	TGTGCCAGCAGCTCGTGGAAGGGCTCCCTTAACACCATATATTTT	CASSSWKGSLNTIYF
TRBV20-1	TRBJ2-7	10	-	-	TGCAGTGCCACTCACTACGAGCAGTACTTC	CSATHYEQYF
TRBV6-5	TRBJ1-1	11	-	-	TGTGCCAGCACCCACCTGGGGAGGGCTTTCTTT	CASTHLGRAFF
TRBV18	TRBJ2-6	17	-	-	TGTGCCAGCTCACTAATTACCCGGGGGGCCGGGGCCAACGTCCTGACTTTC	CASSLITRGAGANVLTF
TRBV12-3/TRBV12-4	TRBJ2-7	11	once	TRBD1	TGTGCCAGCAGTATGACAGGGGAGCAGTACTTC	CASSMTGEQYF
TRBV19	TRBJ1-5	14	-	-	TGTGCCAGTAGTATGGGGGCAGGCAATCAGCCCCAGCATTTT	CASSMGAGNQPQHF
TRBV25-1	TRBJ2-7	16	-	TRBD2	TGTGCCAGCAGTGAATCCCTAGCGGGGGACCTCTACGAGCAGTACTTC	CASSESLAGDLYEQYF
TRBV3-1/TRBV3-2	TRBJ2-4	16	-	-	TGTGCCAGCAGCCAAGACGCTTACGGACGGGAAAACATTCAGTACTTC	CASSQDAYGRENIQYF
TRBV11-2	TRBJ1-1	15	-	TRBD1	TGTGCCAGCAGCACCCTGACAGGGGGTGGCACTGAAGCTTTCTTT	CASSTLTGGGTEAFF
TRBV30	TRBJ1-1	14	-	-	TGTGCCTGGAGTCCGAGGGCGGGGGATTCTGAAGCTTTCTTT	CAWSPRAGDSEAFF
TRBV3-1/TRBV3-2	TRBJ2-3	15	-	-	TGTGCCAGCAGCCAAAGATACAATGGATGGGATACGCAGTATTTT	CASSQRYNGWDTQYF
TRBV12-3/TRBV12-4	TRBJ1-1	13	many	TRBD1	TGTGCCAGCAGTTTATTTACAGGGGTTGAAGCTTTCTTT	CASSLFTGVEAFF
TRBV2	TRBJ2-7	14	-	-	TGTGCCAGCAGTGAAGGGCCCAGGGCCTACGAGCAGTACTTC	CASSEGPRAYEQYF
TRBV7-2	TRBJ2-3	13	-	TRBD1	TGTGCCAGCAGCAGGGACAGGGGTGGTACGCAGTATTTT	CASSRDRGGTQYF
TRBV11-2	TRBJ1-6	11	-	-	TGTGCCAGCGGATCGGGGGTGGCCCTCCACTTT	CASGSGVALHF